The subject of this entry is one T cell receptor beta chain. Original processing notes: The assay estimated nucleated cells by amplifying reference gene primers. Generated by immunoSEQ multiplex PCR, the TCRdb table keeps only in-frame clones and is missing some. V, J and clone size derive from that table, while D and trimming were established from the DNA sequence. The data contain approximately 280,000 clones, under 90% of them singletons. CDR3 size: 12 residues. V was shortened by 2 bases and J by 8 bases, with 4 bases between the two germline ends. The germline V gene encodes CDR1 ENHRY and CDR2 SYGVKD. This record comes from a study of blood T cell repertoires in COVID-19. Whole-study context: Sites in the United States, Italy and Spain provided acute and convalescent COVID-19 samples.

The study assigned cohorts using participant-reported clinical history. Cohort 3 donors were reported recovered after two negative PCRs, clearance, or symptom resolution. This clonotype originated in a woman aged 60 to 75 who had recovered from COVID-19. The sequencing input was PBMCs or T cells enriched from blood (not recorded which). V gene TRBV10-3 combines with J gene TRBJ1-6; D unclear. CDR3 region: CAISETDSPLHF. CDR3 nucleotide sequence: TGTGCCATCAGTGAGACGGATTCACCCCTCCACTTT.